Below, 18 T cell receptor beta chains from the same sample are listed, as sequenced in a study of T cells expressing NK-cell markers. TCRdb reprocessed the 5' RACE reads; each CDR3 protein has one entry and no DNA is given. This sample's clone table lists about 260,000 distinct CDR3 sequences. Material: blood T cells: a sorted CD56 or NKG2C T cell subset, CD4+ or CD8+ T cells, or bulk PBMC T cells (not recorded which). The receptors were sampled from a young man in good health.

This CDR3 reads CASSAQGYSNQPQHF. The rearrangement links TRBV6-1 to TRBJ1-5; TCRdb returns TRBD1, unconfirmable since there is no DNA. This CDR3 comprises 15 residues. Germline V CDR1 and CDR2: MNHNS, SASEGT.

The rearrangement joins TRBV7-8 to TRBJ2-1; with no DNA, the TCRdb D assignment of TRBD1 cannot be verified. Germline CDR1 is SGHVS and CDR2 is FQNEAQ. This CDR3 spans 13 amino acids. CDR3 residues: CASSLSREYEQFF.

The chain combines TRBV6-4 with TRBJ2-1; no DNA is available, so the TRBD2 call from TCRdb remains unchecked. There are 16 residues in the CDR3. Germline V lookup: CDR1 MRHNA, CDR2 SNTAGT. The CDR3 reads CASMYVRGVRDNEQFF.

V gene TRBV20-1 combines with J gene TRBJ1-1; the D call from TCRdb, TRBD1, cannot be confirmed without DNA. The CDR3 loop spans 14 amino acids. Germline V lookup: CDR1 DFQATT, CDR2 SNEGSKA (reference sequence). CDR3 amino acids: CSARGGDLGTEAFF.

The chain joins TRBV12-3 or TRBV12-4 to TRBJ2-2; checking the TCRdb D call of TRBD1 is not possible without DNA. This CDR3 is 18 amino acids long. CDR3 in amino acids: CASRYMLHRDTNTGELFF.

This chain connects TRBV30 to TRBJ1-5; as DNA is missing, the TRBD1 call by TCRdb cannot be tested. Germline loops: CDR1 GTSNPN, CDR2 SVGIG (reference sequence). There are 16 residues in the CDR3. The CDR3 loop is CAWSLNRGKSDQPQHF.

The rearrangement joins TRBV29-1 to TRBJ2-5; TCRdb outputs TRBD1, but without DNA this stays unchecked. CDR1 SQVTM and CDR2 ANQGSEA come from the germline V gene. CDR3 length equals 15 residues. CDR3 sequence reads: CSVSTSRQGLETQYF.

This chain uses TRBV7-7 with TRBJ1-3. Looked up from germline, CDR1 is SSHAT and CDR2 is FNYEAQ (reference sequence). This CDR3 comprises 15 residues. The CDR3 loop is CASSLALGSGNTIYF.

The chain employs TRBV7-3 and TRBJ2-1; without DNA, the TCRdb call of TRBD2 cannot be checked. Germline lookup yields CDR1 SGHTA and CDR2 FQGTGA. This CDR3 is built from 13 residues. The CDR3 protein is CASSLGREGGQFF. The whole variable domain, filled in from reference TRBV7-3 and TRBJ2-1, reads GAGVSQTPSNKVTEKGKYVELRCDPISGHTALYWYRQSLGQGPEFLIYFQGTGAADDSGLPNDRFFAVRPEGSVSTLKIQRTERGDSAVYLCASSLGREGGQFFGPGTRLTVL.

This chain joins TRBV12-5 and TRBJ2-3. This CDR3 region has 13 residues. Looked up from germline, CDR1 is LGHNT and CDR2 is FRNRAP. CDR3 amino acids: CASGQTSTDTQYF.

The rearrangement links TRBV30 to TRBJ2-4. The CDR3 consists of 13 residues. Germline-derived CDR1 and CDR2 are GTSNPN and SVGIG (reference sequence). Here the CDR3 reads CAWSVRQESIQYF.

The V call is TRBV12-3 or TRBV12-4, the J call TRBJ2-3; without DNA, the TCRdb call of TRBD1 cannot be checked. This CDR3 is 13 amino acids long. This CDR3 reads CASRRTGTDTQYF.

The genes are TRBV30 and TRBJ2-1; absent DNA, TCRdb's TRBD2 call cannot be checked. CDR1 is GTSNPN, CDR2 SVGIG, per germline (reference sequence). This CDR3 comprises 17 residues. CDR3: CAWSVYGAPGSYNEQFF.

The rearrangement joins TRBV6-5 to TRBJ1-1; with no DNA, the TCRdb D assignment of TRBD1 cannot be verified. This CDR3 has 15 residues. Per germline, CDR1 MNHEY and CDR2 SVGAGI. The CDR3 protein is CASSYDRRGNTEAFF.

The rearrangement links TRBV7-6 to TRBJ2-2. The germline V gene has CDR1 SGHVS and CDR2 FNYEAQ. The CDR3 length is 16 residues. The CDR3 is CASSLSASPYTGELFF.

The CDR3: CASSVDGATYNEQFF. J is TRBJ2-1 and V is TRBV9. The CDR3 sequence is 15 residues long. Germline V CDR1 and CDR2: SGDLS, YYNGEE. The whole variable domain, filled in from reference TRBV9 and TRBJ2-1, reads DSGVTQTPKHLITATGQRVTLRCSPRSGDLSVYWYQQSLDQGLQFLIQYYNGEERAKGNILERFSAQQFPDLHSELNLSSLELGDSALYFCASSVDGATYNEQFFGPGTRLTVL.

The chain couples TRBV6-1 to TRBJ2-1; TCRdb returns TRBD1, unconfirmable since there is no DNA. CDR1 and CDR2 (germline): MNHNS, SASEGT. CDR3 length equals 15 residues. The chain's CDR3 is CASSAQGGEYNDQFF.

J is TRBJ2-7 and V is TRBV20-1; TCRdb's D call of TRBD1 is untestable without DNA. Germline values: CDR1 DFQATT, CDR2 SNEGSKA (reference sequence). The CDR3 covers 15 residues. CDR3 sequence: CSARIGGGDEGEQYF.